This T cell receptor beta chain was sequenced in a study of identical twins. Template switching introduced a universal primer site, and the cDNA bore unique molecular identifiers. TCRdb passed the 5' RACE reads through MiXCR, listing each CDR3 protein once. Among around 280,000 distinct CDR3 sequences listed, under 9.5% were seen once. Germline assignment: CDR1 KGHDR and CDR2 SFDVKD. The CDR3 spans 14 residues. With 0 bases removed from V and 6 bases from J, the gap between germline ends came to 8 bases. Healthy Caucasian donors formed the entire cohort. The data also belong to a second study, concerning yellow fever vaccine responses in identical twins. As that study records: Twins' T cell vaccine responses reportedly looked partly convergent, partly personalized.

Sequenced: memory (CD45RO+) T cells sorted from blood. The chain joins TRBV24-1 to TRBJ2-1, with D possibly TRBD2 on 6 matching bases. The sequence came from a woman under 30 in good health. CDR3 in DNA: TGTGCCACCAGTGATTTGGCGGGGTCCAATGAGCAGTTCTTC. It translates to CATSDLAGSNEQFF.